These 28 T cell receptor beta chains share one sample of origin, sequenced in a study of cytomegalovirus exposure and HLA in healthy donors. Measured with immunoSEQ multiplex PCR; TCRdb has only the in-frame clones, and not every one. Of about 160,000 clones in the sample, about 88% were seen once. The material sequenced was PBMCs. The receptors come from a woman between 18 and 29 years old in good health and CMV-seronegative.

The genes are TRBV29-1 and TRBJ1-2; 8 nucleotides line up with TRBD1. The CDR3 loop spans 13 amino acids. Germline CDR1 reads SQVTM; CDR2 reads ANQGSEA. V dropped 6 bases and J dropped 3; count of bases not matched to a gene: 6. CDR3 protein: CSVAGGADYGYTF. CDR3 nucleotide sequence: TGCAGCGTGGCAGGGGGCGCCGACTATGGCTACACCTTC.

V usage is TRBV27 and J usage is TRBJ1-1; no clear D gene. CDR3 size: 14 residues. The ends were cut back, 5 bases at V and 8 bases at J, with 18 bases in the middle. CDR1 and CDR2 from the germline V gene are MNHEY and SMNVEV (reference sequence). The CDR3 nucleotides read TGTGCCAGCAGTGGAAATAGTGGGAGGCTCGAAGCTTTCTTT. Translation: CASSGNSGRLEAFF.

The rearrangement links TRBV7-2 to TRBJ2-5; the match to TRBD2 covers 9 bases. Per germline, CDR1 SGHTA and CDR2 FQGNSA. The junction had 10 bases not matched to a gene; V was cut back by 3 bases and J by 5 bases. There are 16 residues in the CDR3. CDR3 DNA sequence: TGTGCCAGCAGCTTTGGGGGCGGGAGGGCCACCGAGACCCAGTACTTC. This sequence encodes CASSFGGGRATETQYF.

The J gene is TRBJ2-7, the V gene TRBV18; D gene unclear. CDR1 KGHSH and CDR2 LQKENI come from the germline V gene. The CDR3 extends over 16 amino acids. V was cut by 2 bases and J by 2 bases, with 16 bases left in between. The CDR3 DNA reads as TGTGCCAGCTCACCAAGGCGACCGATCGAGGCCTACGAGCAGTACTTC. This codes for CASSPRRPIEAYEQYF. Together with reference TRBV18 and TRBJ2-7, the CDR3 gives the full variable domain: NAGVMQNPRHLVRRRGQEARLRCSPMKGHSHVYWYRQLPEEGLKFMVYLQKENIIDESGMPKERFSAEFPKEGPSILRIQQVVRGDSAAYFCASSPRRPIEAYEQYFGPGTRLTVT.

The table lists this clone with a few counts. This sequence joins TRBV5-1 and TRBJ2-7; 11 nucleotides agree with TRBD2. Germline V gene lookup returns CDR1 SGHRS and CDR2 YFSETQ. Trimming took 2 bases from V and 1 from J; bases not matched to a gene: 5. The CDR3 length is 16 residues. As DNA, the CDR3 is TGCGCCAGCAGCTTACTGACTAGCGGGATTTCCTACGAGCAGTACTTC. It is translated as CASSLLTSGISYEQYF. Full variable domain (remainder filled in from reference TRBV5-1 and TRBJ2-7): KAGVTQTPRYLIKTRGQQVTLSCSPISGHRSVSWYQQTPGQGLQFLFEYFSETQRNKGNFPGRFSGRQFSNSRSEMNVSTLELGDSALYLCASSLLTSGISYEQYFGPGTRLTVT.

The V gene is TRBV5-6, the J gene TRBJ2-2; D possibly corresponds to TRBD1 (5 bases). The CDR3 sequence is 16 residues long. V was cut by 2 bases and J by 7 bases, with 18 bases left in between. Looked up from germline, CDR1 is SGHDT and CDR2 is YYEEEE. As DNA, the CDR3 is TGTGCCAGCAGCTTACCAGGGATTCCGTCCAGCGGGGAGCTGTTTTTT. Its protein product is CASSLPGIPSSGELFF.

The chain is built from TRBV9 and TRBJ1-2; D gene ambiguous. CDR1 and CDR2 from the germline V gene are SGDLS and YYNGEE. V lost 0 bases and J lost 0, with 3 bases in between. This CDR3 is built from 13 residues. In DNA form, the CDR3 reads TGTGCCAGCAGCGTAGCAGCTAACTATGGCTACACCTTC. It encodes CASSVAANYGYTF.

The gene calls are TRBV19 and TRBJ1-5, with 10 bases that match TRBD1. Germline loops: CDR1 LNHDA, CDR2 SQIVND (reference sequence). V trimming: 5 bases; J trimming: 6 bases; junction bases outside the gene matches: 13. The CDR3 runs 17 residues. In DNA form, the CDR3 reads TGTGCCAGTAGTGTCGTTCGGGGACAGGGGAATTCTCAGCCCCAGCATTTT. This sequence encodes CASSVVRGQGNSQPQHF. The complete variable domain, with remaining parts taken from reference TRBV19 and TRBJ1-5, reads DGGITQSPKYLFRKEGQNVTLSCEQNLNHDAMYWYRQDPGQGLRLIYYSQIVNDFQKGDIAEGYSVSREKKESFPLTVTSAQKNPTAFYLCASSVVRGQGNSQPQHFGDGTRLSIL.

V gene TRBV2 combines with J gene TRBJ2-3; 10 nucleotides agree with TRBD2. Germline V CDR1 and CDR2: SNHLY, FYNNEI. The V segment lost 8 bases and the J segment 2 bases; nucleotides outside the gene matches: 7. This CDR3 contains 15 residues. The DNA for the CDR3 is TGTGCCAGCTTACTAGCGGGGTACCACACAGATACGCAGTATTTT. Translated: CASLLAGYHTDTQYF.

J is TRBJ2-1 and V is TRBV5-1; TRBD1 might be the D (5 bases). This CDR3 is built from 15 residues. The V gene lost 2 bases and the J gene lost 3 bases, with 12 bases spanning the gap. From germline, CDR1 is SGHRS and CDR2 YFSETQ. CDR3 protein: CASSFGQGFYNEQFF. CDR3 coding DNA: TGCGCCAGCAGCTTCGGTCAGGGCTTCTACAATGAGCAGTTCTTC. The full variable domain, in which reference TRBV5-1 and TRBJ2-1 provide the parts outside the CDR3, is KAGVTQTPRYLIKTRGQQVTLSCSPISGHRSVSWYQQTPGQGLQFLFEYFSETQRNKGNFPGRFSGRQFSNSRSEMNVSTLELGDSALYLCASSFGQGFYNEQFFGPGTRLTVL.

This clone occurred a few times. The rearrangement links TRBV6-5 to TRBJ1-2, with D possibly matching TRBD1 (6 bases). V lost 6 bases and J 6 bases, leaving 17 bases between the germline ends. Germline-derived CDR1 and CDR2 are MNHEY and SVGAGI. The CDR3 contains 14 residues. The CDR3 coding sequence is TGTGCCAGCAGACCCCCCACAGGGCACCATGGCTACACCTTC. It encodes CASRPPTGHHGYTF.

The chain joins TRBV18 to TRBJ2-5; 11 nucleotides match TRBD2. The CDR3 covers 16 residues. Germline V gene sequence: CDR1 KGHSH, CDR2 LQKENI. V was clipped by 3 bases and J by 2 bases; unmatched bases: 5. The CDR3 loop reads CASSPSSGRPQETQYF. The CDR3 DNA reads TGTGCCAGCTCACCTTCTAGCGGGAGGCCTCAAGAGACCCAGTACTTC.

The rearrangement uses TRBV25-1 and TRBJ2-7, with a tentative D call TRBD1 (5 bases). Germline V gene data show CDR1 as MGHDK and CDR2 as SYGVNS. Deletions cut 9 bases from V and 10 bases from J, with 19 bases between. This CDR3 spans 12 amino acids. The CDR3 reads CASQSMQGSQYF. Written as DNA, the CDR3 is TGTGCCAGTCAAAGCATGCAGGGATCTCAGTACTTC.

This clone has more than one count but fewer than ten. The rearrangement joins TRBV19 to TRBJ1-4, with D perhaps TRBD1 (5 bases). Germline V gives CDR1 LNHDA, CDR2 SQIVND (reference sequence). CDR3 length equals 16 residues. V lost 3 bases, J lost 8 bases, and 19 bases lay in between. CDR3 bases: TGTGCCAGTAGTATCCTACGCGGGCAGGGAGGCGAAAAACTGTTTTTT. It translates to CASSILRGQGGEKLFF.

The CDR3 loop is CASSLYRRNYGYTF. CDR3 coding DNA: TGTGCCAGCAGCTTGTACCGGAGGAACTATGGCTACACCTTC. The chain couples TRBV5-6 to TRBJ1-2, with D hard to call. Germline V gene sequence: CDR1 SGHDT, CDR2 YYEEEE. The CDR3 is 14 residues long. V was cut by 1 base and J by 2 bases, with 9 bases left in between.

This sequence joins TRBV5-4 and TRBJ2-7; possibly TRBD1 for D (6 bases). Trimming removed 0 bases at V and 2 bases at J, with 12 bases between. CDR1 is SGHNT, CDR2 YYREEE, per germline (reference sequence). This CDR3 has 15 residues. Here the CDR3 reads CASSLGDTSPYEQYF. CDR3 sequence (DNA): TGTGCCAGCAGCTTGGGGGACACCTCACCCTACGAGCAGTACTTC.

The J gene is TRBJ2-7, the V gene TRBV15; 12 nucleotides align to TRBD1. The CDR3 runs 15 residues. From germline, CDR1 is LNHNV and CDR2 YYDKDF (reference sequence). V dropped 8 bases and J dropped 4; count of bases not matched to a gene: 9. The CDR3 loop reads CATGSPGQGAYEQYF. For the CDR3, the DNA is TGTGCCACCGGATCACCGGGACAGGGGGCTTACGAGCAGTACTTC.

The chain employs TRBV27 and TRBJ1-1; D unclear. This CDR3 has 14 residues. Germline V gene data show CDR1 as MNHEY and CDR2 as SMNVEV (reference sequence). With 5 bases removed from V and 4 bases from J, the gap between germline ends came to 14 bases. CDR3 sequence: CASSPRGGVTEAFF. CDR3 DNA sequence: TGTGCCAGCAGTCCCCGGGGAGGAGTCACTGAAGCTTTCTTT.

V gene TRBV6-6 combines with J gene TRBJ1-2; possible D gene TRBD1, 5 bases. The CDR3 is 13 residues long. Germline loops: CDR1 MNHNY, CDR2 SVGAGI (reference sequence). V was pared by 2 bases and J by 8 bases, with 12 bases between. The CDR3 loop reads CASSYMTQGGYTF. CDR3 coding DNA: TGTGCCAGCAGTTACATGACGCAGGGCGGCTACACCTTC.

The rearrangement links TRBV29-1 to TRBJ2-7, with no clear D. Germline CDR1 is SQVTM and CDR2 is ANQGSEA. V lost 4 bases and J 2 bases, leaving 12 bases between the germline ends. The CDR3 runs 13 residues. CDR3 sequence reads: CSVGVAFPYEQYF. The CDR3 DNA is TGCAGCGTTGGTGTGGCCTTCCCCTACGAGCAGTACTTC.

The J gene is TRBJ1-5, the V gene TRBV2, with D uncertain. Germline V gene sequence: CDR1 SNHLY, CDR2 FYNNEI. V gave up 4 bases and J gave up 4 bases, with 2 bases separating them. The CDR3 is made up of 11 amino acids. Written as DNA, the CDR3 is TGTGCCAGCAGTGTAAATCAGCCCCAGCATTTT. Its translation: CASSVNQPQHF. Looking up the rest from reference TRBV2 and TRBJ1-5 gives the full variable domain: EPEVTQTPSHQVTQMGQEVILRCVPISNHLYFYWYRQILGQKVEFLVSFYNNEISEKSEIFDDQFSVERPDGSNFTLKIRSTKLEDSAMYFCASSVNQPQHFGDGTRLSIL.

The chain links TRBV27 to TRBJ2-7, with a possible D match to TRBD1 (6 bases). This CDR3 region has 15 residues. CDR1 and CDR2 from the germline V gene are MNHEY and SMNVEV (reference sequence). V lost 2 bases and J 2 bases, leaving 13 bases between the germline ends. CDR3 in DNA: TGTGCCAGCAGTTTAAGTCGACAGGTCGCCTACGAGCAGTACTTC. Amino acid sequence: CASSLSRQVAYEQYF.

The V and J genes are TRBV4-3 and TRBJ2-7, with 7 positions matching TRBD1. CDR1 is LGHNA and CDR2 is YSLEER in the germline V gene. CDR3 length equals 17 residues. Trimming took 0 bases from V and 4 from J; bases not matched to a gene: 12. In DNA, the CDR3 is TGCGCCAGCAGCCAAGATTTTGGGAGACAGGGAACGTACGAGCAGTACTTC. As protein: CASSQDFGRQGTYEQYF.

The chain has TRBV7-9 and TRBJ1-5, with D perhaps TRBD1 (5 bases). The germline V gene has CDR1 SEHNR and CDR2 FQNEAQ (reference sequence). V was pared by 4 bases and J by 2 bases, with 18 bases between. CDR3 size: 17 residues. CDR3 coding DNA: TGTGCCAGCAGCTCCACACCTATTTCGGGGGGCAATCAGCCCCAGCATTTT. Its protein is CASSSTPISGGNQPQHF.

The genes are TRBV27 and TRBJ1-2; D may be TRBD1 (5 bases). Germline V lookup: CDR1 MNHEY, CDR2 SMNVEV (reference sequence). The CDR3 length is 15 residues. V lost 4 bases and J lost 3, with 15 bases in between. DNA of the CDR3: TGTGCCAGCAGTTCGGGGGGTGACGGGGACTATGGCTACACCTTC. This translates into CASSSGGDGDYGYTF.

The gene calls are TRBV5-1 and TRBJ1-3; 7 bases map to TRBD1. V trimming: 6 bases; J trimming: 4 bases; junction bases outside the gene matches: 7. In germline, CDR1 is SGHRS, CDR2 YFSETQ. The CDR3 is 14 amino acids. Written as DNA, the CDR3 is TGCGCCAGCAAGGACGGGACAGTAGGAAACACCATATATTTT. As protein: CASKDGTVGNTIYF. The full variable domain, rest sourced from reference TRBV5-1 and TRBJ1-3, is KAGVTQTPRYLIKTRGQQVTLSCSPISGHRSVSWYQQTPGQGLQFLFEYFSETQRNKGNFPGRFSGRQFSNSRSEMNVSTLELGDSALYLCASKDGTVGNTIYFGEGSWLTVV.

This rearrangement joins TRBV10-3 to TRBJ2-7, with TRBD1 as a possible D gene (7 bases). CDR1 ENHRY and CDR2 SYGVKD come from the germline V gene. This CDR3 has 19 amino acids. The ends were cut back, 5 bases at V and 2 bases at J, with 28 bases in the middle. DNA of the CDR3: TGTGCCATCAGTTCCAACGCGGGACAGCCTCGTGGTGGCGCCTACGAGCAGTACTTC. It encodes CAISSNAGQPRGGAYEQYF.

The chain uses TRBV5-4 and TRBJ1-4; no firm D call. CDR3 length equals 15 residues. The V gene lost 0 bases and the J gene lost 0 bases, with 6 bases spanning the gap. CDR1 and CDR2 from the germline V gene are SGHNT and YYREEE (reference sequence). CDR3 nucleotide sequence: TGTGCCAGCAGCTTGGACACCGCAACTAATGAAAAACTGTTTTTT. Protein product: CASSLDTATNEKLFF.